The T cell receptor beta chain described here comes from a study of beta chain features in type 1 diabetes. Turning to the study itself: Patients were similar to healthy donors in age and gender (as well as in cell yields). Study-level findings and limits: People with Type 1 diabetes carried modestly yet significantly shorter TCRB CDR3s in all four CD4+ subsets.

Reverse transcribing all isolated RNA meant expressed TCRB transcripts were sequenced. About 3.57 million reads per sample on average were obtained from naive, central memory and regulatory T cell samples. Data came from immunoSEQ multiplex PCR; TCRdb stores just in-frame clones and leaves some out. The sample includes a few hundred thousand clones, about 13% of them seen just once. This clone has only a few counts. What it recognizes is unknown. This CDR3 has 14 amino acids. Germline V CDR1 and CDR2: SGHTA, FQGNSA. V lost 3 bases and J lost 0, with 6 bases in between. This sequence joins TRBV7-2 and TRBJ2-4, with D unclear. This TCR derives from a woman younger than 35 with type 1 diabetes. The sample comprised naive CD4+ T cells from blood. As DNA, the CDR3 is TGTGCCAGCAGCTTGCAGATAGCCAAAAACATTCAGTACTTC. It translates to CASSLQIAKNIQYF.